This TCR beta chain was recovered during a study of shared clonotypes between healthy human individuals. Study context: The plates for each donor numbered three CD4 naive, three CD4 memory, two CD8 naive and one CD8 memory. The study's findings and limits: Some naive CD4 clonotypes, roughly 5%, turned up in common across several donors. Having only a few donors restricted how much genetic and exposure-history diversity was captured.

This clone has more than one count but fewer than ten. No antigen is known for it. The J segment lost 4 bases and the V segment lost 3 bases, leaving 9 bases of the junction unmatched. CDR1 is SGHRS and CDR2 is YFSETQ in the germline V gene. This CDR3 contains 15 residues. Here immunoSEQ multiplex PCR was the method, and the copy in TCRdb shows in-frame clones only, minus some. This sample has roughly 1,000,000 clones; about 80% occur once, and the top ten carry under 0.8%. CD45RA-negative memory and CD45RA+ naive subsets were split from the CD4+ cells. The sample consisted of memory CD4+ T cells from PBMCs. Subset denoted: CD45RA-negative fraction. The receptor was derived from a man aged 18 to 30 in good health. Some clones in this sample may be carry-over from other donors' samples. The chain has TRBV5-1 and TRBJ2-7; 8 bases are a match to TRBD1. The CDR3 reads CASSSTGAGGYEQYF. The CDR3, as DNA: TGCGCCAGCAGCTCGACAGGGGCCGGTGGGTACGAGCAGTACTTC.